These 30 T cell receptor beta chains were sequenced from one sample in a study of blood T cell repertoires in COVID-19. Sequencing used immunoSEQ multiplex PCR; TCRdb keeps in-frame clones, though not all of them. Here the sample spans around 280,000 clones, 85% being singletons. Sequencing was carried out using peripheral blood. The source of these receptors is a woman aged 45-65 years with active or convalescent COVID-19.

The chain is built from TRBV4-1 and TRBJ1-1, with D unclear. This CDR3 spans 14 amino acids. Germline CDR1 is MGHRA and CDR2 is YSYEKL. The V and J ends lost 1 base and 5 bases respectively, with 11 bases between them. The CDR3 is CASSQVGGRTEAFF. The CDR3 DNA reads TGCGCCAGCAGCCAAGTTGGAGGGCGTACTGAAGCTTTCTTT.

The rearrangement links TRBV4-2 to TRBJ2-1, with D possibly TRBD2 on 6 matching bases. The V and J ends lost 0 bases and 6 bases respectively, with 12 bases between them. CDR3 length: 15 amino acids. From germline, CDR1 is LGHNA and CDR2 YNFKEQ. CDR3 DNA sequence: TGTGCCAGCAGCCAAGATGAACTAGCAGGCAATGAGCAGTTCTTC. Translation: CASSQDELAGNEQFF.

The chain is built from TRBV11-2 and TRBJ2-5; 8 bases are shared with TRBD1. The J segment lost 5 bases and the V segment lost 4 bases, leaving 6 bases of the junction unmatched. This CDR3 spans 14 amino acids. Germline loops: CDR1 SGHAT, CDR2 FQNNGV. CDR3 sequence reads: CASSWYRGSETQYF. The CDR3 DNA reads TGTGCCAGCAGCTGGTACAGGGGGAGCGAGACCCAGTACTTC.

The V call is TRBV5-4, the J call TRBJ2-2; tentative D call: TRBD1 (5 bases). Trimming pared 0 bases from V and 0 bases from J, leaving 6 bases between. The CDR3 totals 15 residues. CDR1 and CDR2 (germline): SGHNT, YYREEE (reference sequence). DNA of the CDR3: TGTGCCAGCAGCTTGGACAGGTCGAACACCGGGGAGCTGTTTTTT. This sequence encodes CASSLDRSNTGELFF.

This chain uses TRBV7-8 with TRBJ1-5; D ambiguous. The germline CDR1 and CDR2 sequences are SGHVS and FQNEAQ. Trimming removed 1 base from V and 4 bases from J, with 5 bases in between. This CDR3 region has 13 residues. CDR3 amino acids: CASSLERNQPQHF. The DNA of the CDR3 is TGTGCCAGCAGCTTAGAGCGAAATCAGCCCCAGCATTTT.

V gene TRBV29-1 combines with J gene TRBJ1-1, with D possibly TRBD1 on 5 matching bases. V was trimmed by 7 bases and J by 3 bases, leaving 15 bases between them. This CDR3 is 13 amino acids long. Looked up from germline, CDR1 is SQVTM and CDR2 is ANQGSEA. CDR3 residues: CSAGRDGDTEAFF. The CDR3 DNA reads as TGCAGCGCCGGGCGGGACGGCGACACTGAAGCTTTCTTT.

The CDR3 region has the DNA TGTGCCAGCGGGGCGGGAGAAAAACTGTTTTTT. As protein: CASGAGEKLFF. The chain carries TRBV19 and TRBJ1-4, with D tentatively TRBD1 (5 bases). V was clipped by 9 bases and J by 8 bases, with 10 bases between them. The CDR3 contains 11 residues. Looked up from germline, CDR1 is LNHDA and CDR2 is SQIVND (reference sequence).

The chain couples TRBV7-9 to TRBJ1-1, with D hard to call. The ends were cut back, 4 bases at V and 0 bases at J, with 3 bases in the middle. Germline lookup yields CDR1 SEHNR and CDR2 FQNEAQ (reference sequence). The CDR3 sequence is 12 residues long. The CDR3 coding sequence is TGTGCCAGCAGCTCCATGAACACTGAAGCTTTCTTT. Translated, it gives CASSSMNTEAFF.

This clone was seen a handful of times. The chain employs TRBV5-8 and TRBJ1-1; perhaps TRBD1 as D (6 bases). Germline CDR1 reads SGHTS; CDR2 reads YDEGEE. Trimming shortened V by 4 bases and J by 0 bases, and 16 bases separated the two germline ends. This CDR3 spans 16 amino acids. CDR3 sequence (DNA): TGTGCCAGCAGCCCAGGAAGCGGGACACTGAACACTGAAGCTTTCTTT. Translation gives CASSPGSGTLNTEAFF.

The chain joins TRBV11-3 to TRBJ2-3; TRBD2 might be the D (5 bases). In germline, CDR1 is SGHNT, CDR2 YENEEA. Trimming took off 3 bases at V and 0 bases at J, with 7 bases between the two ends. The length of the CDR3 is 14 residues. CDR3 loop: CASSLRTSTDTQYF. CDR3 bases: TGTGCCAGCAGCTTGCGGACTAGCACAGATACGCAGTATTTT.

This chain links TRBV29-1 with TRBJ2-3, with D possibly TRBD2 on 6 matching bases. Germline CDR1 reads SQVTM; CDR2 reads ANQGSEA. The germline V and J ends were trimmed by 4 bases and 0 bases, with 11 bases remaining between them. The CDR3 runs 14 residues. CDR3 amino acids: CSVGGSGSTDTQYF. The CDR3 nucleotides read TGCAGCGTTGGCGGTAGCGGAAGCACAGATACGCAGTATTTT.

The chain has TRBV18 and TRBJ2-1, with D unresolved. The V gene lost 2 bases and the J gene lost 10 bases, with 15 bases spanning the gap. CDR1 and CDR2 from the germline V gene are KGHSH and LQKENI. CDR3 length: 14 amino acids. The CDR3, as DNA: TGTGCCAGCTCACCAGAGCTAGGCTACACAGAGCAGTTCTTC. It yields the protein CASSPELGYTEQFF.

CDR3 residues: CSVTTGVGYGYTF. CDR3 DNA sequence: TGCAGCGTAACTACAGGGGTCGGCTATGGCTACACCTTC. This chain joins TRBV29-1 and TRBJ1-2, with 7 nucleotides matching TRBD1. CDR3 length equals 13 residues. The V gene's germline CDR1 is SQVTM and CDR2 ANQGSEA. The ends lost 6 bases at V and 4 bases at J; junction bases unmatched: 8.

V usage is TRBV2 and J usage is TRBJ2-1, with D tentatively TRBD2 (5 bases). Germline V gene lookup returns CDR1 SNHLY and CDR2 FYNNEI. This CDR3 comprises 13 residues. Trimming took off 3 bases at V and 7 bases at J, with 10 bases between the two ends. DNA of the CDR3: TGTGCCAGCAGTGAGGCGGGTTGGAATGAGCAGTTCTTC. Encoded protein: CASSEAGWNEQFF.

The gene calls are TRBV14 and TRBJ2-1; D is perhaps TRBD2 (5 bases). The germline gives CDR1 SGHDN, CDR2 FVKESK. V lost 7 bases, J lost 2 bases, and 12 bases lay in between. The CDR3 runs to 14 residues. CDR3 sequence (DNA): TGTGCCAGCAAGGTTAACGGGGCCTACAATGAGCAGTTCTTC. Its translation: CASKVNGAYNEQFF.

The CDR3 bases are TGTGCCAGTCGACAGGGGGCTGGAAATGAGCAGTTCTTC. Translating it yields CASRQGAGNEQFF. The genes are TRBV3-1 (or the pseudogene TRBV3-2) and TRBJ2-1, with 10 bases lining up with TRBD1. This CDR3 has 13 amino acids. V was clipped by 9 bases and J by 7 bases; unmatched bases: 6. Germline V gives CDR1 LGHDT, CDR2 YNNKEL (reference sequence).

A few counts support this clone. The gene calls are TRBV6-1 and TRBJ2-2; 8 bases line up with TRBD2. After removal of 2 bases from V and 5 bases from J, the junction contained 7 bases not matched to a gene. The CDR3 extends over 16 amino acids. Germline CDR1 reads MNHNS; CDR2 reads SASEGT. The chain's CDR3 is CASSELRGARTGELFF. CDR3 nucleotides: TGTGCCAGCAGTGAACTGCGGGGGGCGCGTACCGGGGAGCTGTTTTTT.

This clone has just one count. The V call is TRBV27, the J call TRBJ2-2; TRBD1 agrees at 9 bases. The trim removed 8 bases at V and 6 bases at J, leaving 7 bases unmatched. The CDR3 contains 14 residues. Germline V gene data show CDR1 as MNHEY and CDR2 as SMNVEV (reference sequence). CDR3 in amino acids: CASPGDRGAGELFF. In nucleotides, the CDR3 is TGTGCCAGCCCTGGTGACAGGGGGGCCGGGGAGCTGTTTTTT.

This chain joins TRBV20-1 and TRBJ2-7; TRBD2 agrees at 9 bases. V was clipped by 3 bases and J by 0 bases; unmatched bases: 6. CDR3 length: 15 amino acids. Germline values: CDR1 DFQATT, CDR2 SNEGSKA (reference sequence). The CDR3 spells CSASSGLASSYEQYF. The CDR3 bases are TGCAGTGCTAGTTCTGGACTAGCGTCCTCCTACGAGCAGTACTTC.

The chain joins TRBV12-3 or TRBV12-4 to TRBJ2-3, with no clear D. The CDR3 loop spans 11 amino acids. Deletions cut 6 bases from V and 8 bases from J, with 9 bases between. CDR3 region: CASRSTPTQYF. CDR3 sequence (DNA): TGTGCCAGCAGGTCTACCCCTACGCAGTATTTT.

The chain has TRBV11-1 and TRBJ1-1; possibly TRBD1 for D (6 bases). Germline V gene lookup returns CDR1 SGHAT and CDR2 FQDESV (reference sequence). CDR3 length equals 15 residues. V was trimmed by 1 base and J by 5 bases, leaving 14 bases between them. CDR3 nucleotides: TGTGCCAGCAGCTTAGTCATCGTAGGGGGAACTGAAGCTTTCTTT. Its protein is CASSLVIVGGTEAFF.

The rearrangement uses TRBV24-1 and TRBJ1-5; D is uncertain. The CDR3 totals 11 residues. V gave up 9 bases and J gave up 10 bases, with 12 bases separating them. Per the germline V gene, CDR1 is KGHDR and CDR2 is SFDVKD. CDR3 region: CATGPPGPQHF. CDR3 in DNA: TGTGCCACCGGGCCGCCCGGCCCCCAGCATTTT.

V usage is TRBV27 and J usage is TRBJ2-7; TRBD1 matches 8 bases. This CDR3 region has 14 residues. The V gene end was trimmed by 6 bases and the J gene end by 3 bases; junction bases not matched to a gene: 7. Germline V lookup: CDR1 MNHEY, CDR2 SMNVEV (reference sequence). CDR3 nucleotides: TGTGCCAGCAGCTACCGACAGGGGCTCTACGAGCAGTACTTC. This sequence encodes CASSYRQGLYEQYF.

This rearrangement joins TRBV2 to TRBJ1-1, with 10 bases aligning to TRBD1. The J segment lost 2 bases and the V segment lost 6 bases, leaving 3 bases of the junction unmatched. From germline, CDR1 is SNHLY and CDR2 FYNNEI. The CDR3 has 14 residues. The CDR3: CASSPTGGNTEAFF. CDR3 bases: TGTGCCAGCAGCCCGACAGGGGGCAACACTGAAGCTTTCTTT. Using reference TRBV2 and TRBJ1-1 for the parts outside the CDR3, the full variable domain is EPEVTQTPSHQVTQMGQEVILRCVPISNHLYFYWYRQILGQKVEFLVSFYNNEISEKSEIFDDQFSVERPDGSNFTLKIRSTKLEDSAMYFCASSPTGGNTEAFFGQGTRLTVV.

The CDR3 spells CASSLAGARAGFF. CDR3 bases: TGTGCCAGCAGCTTGGCGGGAGCTCGAGCTGGGTTCTTC. This chain joins TRBV7-2 and TRBJ2-1; 7 bases are a match to TRBD2. Germline V lookup: CDR1 SGHTA, CDR2 FQGNSA. The ends lost 3 bases at V and 15 bases at J; junction bases unmatched: 11. The CDR3 covers 13 residues. Full variable domain (outside the CDR3, taken from reference TRBV7-2 and TRBJ2-1): GAGVSQSPSNKVTEKGKDVELRCDPISGHTALYWYRQSLGQGLEFLIYFQGNSAPDKSGLPSDRFSAERTGGSVSTLTIQRTQQEDSAVYLCASSLAGARAGFFGPGTRLTVL.

V usage is TRBV30 and J usage is TRBJ2-7, with 13 bases fitting TRBD2. Looked up from germline, CDR1 is GTSNPN and CDR2 is SVGIG (reference sequence). The J segment lost 2 bases and the V segment lost 5 bases, leaving 3 bases of the junction unmatched. The CDR3 is 14 residues long. CDR3 coding DNA: TGTGCCTGGGCCGGGACTAGCGGGGCCTACGAGCAGTACTTC. It is translated as CAWAGTSGAYEQYF.

The chain links TRBV19 to TRBJ1-5; tentative D call: TRBD1 (6 bases). This CDR3 spans 15 amino acids. Germline loops: CDR1 LNHDA, CDR2 SQIVND (reference sequence). V was pared by 5 bases and J by 7 bases, with 18 bases between. The CDR3 DNA sequence: TGTGCCAGTAGTTCGTACACAGGGATGGCGCAGCCCCAGCATTTT. Amino acid sequence: CASSSYTGMAQPQHF.

The V and J genes are TRBV5-1 and TRBJ2-2; tentative D call: TRBD2 (6 bases). The V gene's germline CDR1 is SGHRS and CDR2 YFSETQ. This CDR3 is 17 amino acids long. The V and J ends lost 0 bases and 3 bases respectively, with 15 bases between them. DNA for the CDR3: TGCGCCAGCAGCTTGGTACGGGGGAGTGAGTACACCGGGGAGCTGTTTTTT. Protein product: CASSLVRGSEYTGELFF.

This clone was counted a single time. Other DNA sequences in this sample translate to the same CDR3. V usage is TRBV12-3 or TRBV12-4 and J usage is TRBJ1-2; weak D call: TRBD1 (6 bases). V was cut by 2 bases and J by 5 bases, with 6 bases left in between. The CDR3 length is 12 residues. The CDR3 DNA reads TGTGCCAGCAGTTTAACAGGGTATGGCTACACCTTC. Translating gives CASSLTGYGYTF.

This clone appeared once. V and J are TRBV5-6 and TRBJ2-4; no reliable D call. Trimming removed 1 base at V and 4 bases at J, with 9 bases between. The CDR3 sequence is 14 residues long. Germline V gene sequence: CDR1 SGHDT, CDR2 YYEEEE. The CDR3: CASSLFVNKNIQYF. The CDR3 coding sequence is TGTGCCAGCAGCTTGTTTGTCAATAAAAACATTCAGTACTTC.